The next 8 T cell receptor beta chains were all read from a single sample in a study of T cells in Graves' hyperthyroidism and ophthalmopathy. The TCR beta CDR3 regions underwent amplification using RNA transcripts as the source. TCR CDR3 underwent first-round RT-PCR with the HTBI primer set. One entry per CDR3 protein, called by TCRdb with MiXCR from the multiplex PCR reads. The table records 700,000 or so distinct CDR3 sequences, about 16% of them present only once. Sample: blood. These receptors were obtained from a man between 18 and 35 years old with Graves' hyperthyroidism.

There are many counts of this clonotype. The chain has TRBV20-1 and TRBJ2-5, with D possibly being TRBD1 (6 bases). Trimming left V 6 bases short and J 6 bases short, with 14 bases between. This CDR3 has 12 residues. Germline CDR1 and CDR2: DFQATT and SNEGSKA (reference sequence). CDR3 loop: CSAMDSTKTQYF. The CDR3 nucleotides read TGCAGTGCGATGGACAGTACAAAGACCCAGTACTTC.

A few counts support this clonotype. The genes are TRBV7-9 and TRBJ2-2; 7 positions agree with TRBD1. The CDR3 contains 15 residues. Germline V gene data show CDR1 as SEHNR and CDR2 as FQNEAQ (reference sequence). Trimming cost V 5 bases and J 6 bases; bases outside gene matches: 9. In DNA form, the CDR3 reads TGTGCCAGCAGCCGACAGGGAAGTCAGGCCGGGGAGCTGTTTTTT. It translates to CASSRQGSQAGELFF.

The chain is built from TRBV19 and TRBJ2-1, with 7 bases aligning to TRBD1. The V and J ends lost 8 bases and 1 base, in that order; junction bases with no gene match: 2. Germline CDR1 and CDR2: LNHDA and SQIVND (reference sequence). The length of the CDR3 is 13 residues. CDR3 residues: CASQGVSYNEQFF. CDR3 DNA: TGTGCCAGTCAGGGGGTATCCTACAATGAGCAGTTCTTC.

To note about this clonotype: Mismatch with germline at one junction end may stem from a read error. V is TRBV6-2 or TRBV6-3 and J is TRBJ2-2; weak D call: TRBD2 (6 bases). The CDR3 runs 14 residues. CDR1 is MNHEY, CDR2 SVGEGT, per germline. The CDR3 bases are TGTGCCGGTTACCGGGGGATGAACACCGGGGGGCTGTTTTTT. Translating it yields CAGYRGMNTGGLFF.

The gene calls are TRBV12-3 or TRBV12-4 and TRBJ2-7; TRBD2 might be the D (6 bases). V was shortened by 5 bases and J by 3 bases, with 17 bases between the two germline ends. The CDR3 covers 15 residues. CDR3 residues: CASSPFGRGHYEQYF. CDR3 bases: TGTGCCAGCAGTCCTTTTGGGCGGGGCCACTACGAGCAGTACTTC.

This clonotype occurred a few times. The chain uses TRBV7-9 and TRBJ2-3; 8 nucleotides line up with TRBD2. CDR3 length: 13 residues. Germline values: CDR1 SEHNR, CDR2 FQNEAQ (reference sequence). The V gene end was trimmed by 11 bases and the J gene end by 4 bases; junction bases not matched to a gene: 8. The CDR3 reads CAGRLAGSDTQYF. In DNA, the CDR3 is TGTGCCGGGCGCCTAGCGGGCTCAGATACGCAGTATTTT.

This clonotype was observed many times. CDR3 nucleotides: TGTGCCAGCAGCCCCTTTGGGACCGAAGATACGCAGTATTTT. This codes for CASSPFGTEDTQYF. The rearrangement links TRBV7-3 to TRBJ2-3, with D possibly being TRBD1 or TRBD2 (5 bases each). Per the germline V gene, CDR1 is SGHTA and CDR2 is FQGTGA. The CDR3 loop spans 14 amino acids. V gave up 5 bases and J gave up 5 bases, with 14 bases separating them.

This clonotype showed up just a few times. The chain combines TRBV30 with TRBJ1-1; 7 bases are a match to TRBD1. This CDR3 comprises 13 residues. J lost 2 bases, V lost 5 bases, and 5 bases had no gene match. The germline V gene has CDR1 GTSNPN and CDR2 SVGIG (reference sequence). The CDR3 reads CAWGGQLNTEAFF. The CDR3 DNA reads TGTGCCTGGGGGGGACAGCTAAACACTGAAGCTTTCTTT.